The next 9 T cell receptor beta chains were all read from a single sample in a study of spatial heterogeneity in lung cancer. TCRdb reprocessed the 5' RACE reads via MiXCR and lists one record per CDR3 protein. Of roughly 120,000 distinct CDR3 sequences in the sample, 9% to 15% were seen once. The sample's time point: blood at routine non-recurrence follow-up after resection. The sequenced material consisted of unsorted whole RNA from tumor, nontumor lung or frozen PBMC. The sequences come from PBMCs, collected at follow-up. Source of these receptors: a male donor with early-stage non-small cell lung cancer.

This chain uses TRBV19 with TRBJ2-3, with D uncertain. Germline V CDR1 and CDR2: LNHDA, SQIVND (reference sequence). V was trimmed by 3 bases and J by 0 bases, leaving 10 bases between them. The CDR3 length is 15 residues. CDR3 bases: TGTGCCAGTAGTATTATACAGACTAGCACAGATACGCAGTATTTT. It encodes CASSIIQTSTDTQYF. The full variable domain, with the rest looked up from reference TRBV19 and TRBJ2-3, is DGGITQSPKYLFRKEGQNVTLSCEQNLNHDAMYWYRQDPGQGLRLIYYSQIVNDFQKGDIAEGYSVSREKKESFPLTVTSAQKNPTAFYLCASSIIQTSTDTQYFGPGTRLTVL.

This clonotype was seen ten or more times. The V call is TRBV20-1, the J call TRBJ1-2; 8 nucleotides match TRBD1. The germline V gene has CDR1 DFQATT and CDR2 SNEGSKA (reference sequence). The trim removed 6 bases at V and 1 base at J, leaving 4 bases unmatched. The CDR3 covers 13 residues. CDR3 DNA sequence: TGCAGTGCCATCGACAGGGGTAACTATGGCTACACCTTC. Translation: CSAIDRGNYGYTF.

This clonotype showed up many times. The chain uses TRBV29-1 and TRBJ1-1, with TRBD1 identical over 7 bases. The V gene's germline CDR1 is SQVTM and CDR2 ANQGSEA. The CDR3 runs to 13 residues. The V segment lost 6 bases and the J segment 10 bases; nucleotides outside the gene matches: 14. The CDR3 DNA follows: TGCAGCGTCGCCACCGGGACAGTCAGCGGAGCTTTCTTT. Protein sequence: CSVATGTVSGAFF.

This clonotype was counted many times. The chain uses TRBV9 and TRBJ2-5; tentative D call: TRBD2 (5 bases). Germline V gene lookup returns CDR1 SGDLS and CDR2 YYNGEE. This CDR3 contains 15 residues. V was trimmed by 3 bases and J by 7 bases, leaving 19 bases between them. CDR3 nucleotide sequence: TGTGCCAGCAGCGCCGAGGGCAGTGCGCTGGCGACCCAGTACTTC. Encoded protein: CASSAEGSALATQYF.

This clonotype has a count of ten or more. The V call is TRBV5-1, the J call TRBJ2-2, with D perhaps matching TRBD1 (6 bases). Germline loops: CDR1 SGHRS, CDR2 YFSETQ. The CDR3 consists of 14 residues. Trimming took 4 bases from V and 3 from J, leaving 10 bases between them. CDR3 residues: CASSPRQDTGELFF. The CDR3 nucleotides read TGCGCCAGCAGCCCTAGACAGGACACCGGGGAGCTGTTTTTT. Together with reference TRBV5-1 and TRBJ2-2, the CDR3 gives the full variable domain: KAGVTQTPRYLIKTRGQQVTLSCSPISGHRSVSWYQQTPGQGLQFLFEYFSETQRNKGNFPGRFSGRQFSNSRSEMNVSTLELGDSALYLCASSPRQDTGELFFGEGSRLTVL.

This clonotype was seen a handful of times. V and J are TRBV5-1 and TRBJ2-1; perhaps TRBD1 as D (6 bases). CDR3 length equals 15 residues. CDR1 SGHRS and CDR2 YFSETQ come from the germline V gene. The germline V and J ends were trimmed by 0 bases and 9 bases, with 16 bases remaining between them. CDR3: CASSLAPGEYVEQFF. The CDR3 coding sequence is TGCGCCAGCAGCTTGGCGCCAGGGGAATATGTTGAGCAGTTCTTC. The full variable domain, completed using reference TRBV5-1 and TRBJ2-1, is KAGVTQTPRYLIKTRGQQVTLSCSPISGHRSVSWYQQTPGQGLQFLFEYFSETQRNKGNFPGRFSGRQFSNSRSEMNVSTLELGDSALYLCASSLAPGEYVEQFFGPGTRLTVL.

This clonotype turned up a few times. This sequence joins TRBV7-2 and TRBJ2-3; 9 positions agree with TRBD2. J was trimmed by 15 bases and V by 1 base; bases with no gene match: 8. This CDR3 has 13 amino acids. CDR1 is SGHTA, CDR2 FQGNSA, per germline. CDR3 nucleotide sequence: TGTGCCAGCAGCTTAGTTAGCGGGGGATCTAGCTATTTT. As protein: CASSLVSGGSSYF.

This clonotype was seen ten or more times. The chain couples TRBV30 to TRBJ2-3; 7 bases are shared with TRBD2. CDR1 and CDR2 from the germline V gene are GTSNPN and SVGIG (reference sequence). This CDR3 has 16 residues. With 2 bases clipped from V and 9 bases from J, the junction kept 17 bases outside the gene matches. CDR3 sequence (DNA): TGTGCCTGGAGTCCACACGGACTAGTGTGGGGTAGGACGCAGTATTTT. Its translation is CAWSPHGLVWGRTQYF.

Many counts were recorded for this clonotype. The CDR3 sequence: CASSLRQGRSTEAFF. In nucleotides, the CDR3 is TGTGCCAGCAGTCTCCGACAGGGAAGAAGCACTGAAGCTTTCTTT. The J gene is TRBJ1-1, the V gene TRBV6-5; 7 nucleotides agree with TRBD1. J gave up 4 bases and V 5 bases, and 10 bases lay outside the gene matches. The CDR3 is 15 amino acids. Germline-derived CDR1 and CDR2 are MNHEY and SVGAGI.